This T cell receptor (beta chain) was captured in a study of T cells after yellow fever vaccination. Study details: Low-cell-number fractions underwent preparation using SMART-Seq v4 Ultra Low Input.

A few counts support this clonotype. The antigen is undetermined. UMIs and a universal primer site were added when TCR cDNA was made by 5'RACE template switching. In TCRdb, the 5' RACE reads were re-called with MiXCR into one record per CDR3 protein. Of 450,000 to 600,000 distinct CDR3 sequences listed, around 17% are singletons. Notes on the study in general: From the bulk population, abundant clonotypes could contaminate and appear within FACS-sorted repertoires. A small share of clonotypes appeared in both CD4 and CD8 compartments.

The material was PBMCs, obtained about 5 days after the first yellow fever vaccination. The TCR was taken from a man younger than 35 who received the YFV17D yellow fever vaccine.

As DNA, the CDR3 is TGTGCCAGCAGTACTGAACACCTACCCAACACCGGGGAGCTGTTTTTT. Translated: CASSTEHLPNTGELFF. The chain employs TRBV6-2 or TRBV6-3 and TRBJ2-2; D not certain. Looked up from germline, CDR1 is MNHEY and CDR2 is SVGEGT. This CDR3 has 16 residues. V lost 5 bases and J lost 2, with 15 bases in between.